The 21 T cell receptor beta chains reported below all come from one sample, sequenced in a study of blood T cells in healthy people across ages. Primed by a sample-barcoded 5' primer and a J-beta primer mix, a second PCR proceeded for roughly 7 to 12 cycles. TCRdb re-derived calls from the 5' RACE reads in MiXCR, one entry per CDR3 protein. The repertoire has 350,000 to 450,000 distinct CDR3 sequences, approximately 51% of them found once; the top ten carry 50% to 65%. The sequenced sample was blood. The receptors here all came from a man in his sixties in good health.

The chain employs TRBV19 and TRBJ2-7; a weak D match, TRBD1 (6 bases). The CDR3 is 14 residues long. The germline V and J ends were trimmed by 5 bases and 3 bases, with 14 bases remaining between them. Germline assignment: CDR1 LNHDA and CDR2 SQIVND (reference sequence). CDR3 DNA: TGTGCCAGTAGTCCCTCGGACAGTTTCTACGAGCAGTACTTC. Protein sequence: CASSPSDSFYEQYF.

This chain connects TRBV6-1 to TRBJ1-2; maybe TRBD1 (5 bases). Germline CDR1 and CDR2: MNHNS and SASEGT. This CDR3 is 17 amino acids long. V lost 0 bases to trimming and J lost 4 bases, with 18 bases between them. The CDR3 spells CASSEARGAMHSYGYTF. The DNA of the CDR3 is TGTGCCAGCAGTGAAGCGAGAGGGGCAATGCATTCCTATGGCTACACCTTC.

This clonotype has a handful of counts. This chain connects TRBV29-1 to TRBJ2-1; perhaps TRBD1 as D (6 bases). Germline V gene sequence: CDR1 SQVTM, CDR2 ANQGSEA. The CDR3 length is 14 residues. V was shortened by 4 bases and J by 0 bases, with 10 bases between the two germline ends. Written as DNA, the CDR3 is TGCAGCGTTGGAACAGGGAGCTCCTACAATGAGCAGTTCTTC. Amino acids: CSVGTGSSYNEQFF.

In the case of this clonotype: At one end the junction does not follow the germline gene, possibly because of a read error. The chain uses TRBV7-9 and TRBJ2-1; no reliable D call. This CDR3 contains 14 residues. Germline V lookup: CDR1 SEHNR, CDR2 FQNEAQ (reference sequence). Written as DNA, the CDR3 is TGTGCCAGCAGCCCCGCCCCCCAACACAAGGAGCAGTTCTTC. It yields the protein CASSPAPQHKEQFF. Based on the CDR3 plus reference TRBV7-9 and TRBJ2-1, the full variable domain is DTGVSQNPRHKITKRGQNVTFRCDPISEHNRLYWYRQTLGQGPEFLTYFQNEAQLEKSRLLSDRFSAERPKGSFSTLEIQRTEQGDSAMYLCASSPAPQHKEQFFGPGTRLTVL.

The chain uses TRBV6-6 and TRBJ2-3; no definite D call. Per germline, CDR1 MNHNY and CDR2 SVGAGI (reference sequence). The CDR3 sequence is 15 residues long. V was cut by 7 bases and J by 0 bases, with 14 bases left in between. This CDR3 reads CASTPTVPSTDTQYF. The DNA of the CDR3 is TGTGCCAGCACCCCGACTGTCCCTAGCACAGATACGCAGTATTTT.

The J gene is TRBJ1-1, the V gene TRBV7-2; 7 nucleotides align to TRBD1. The J segment lost 3 bases and the V segment lost 7 bases, leaving 8 bases of the junction unmatched. CDR1 is SGHTA and CDR2 is FQGNSA in the germline V gene. The CDR3 extends over 14 amino acids. DNA of the CDR3: TGTGCCAGCATCTTTGATACAGGGGACACTGAAGCTTTCTTT. It translates to CASIFDTGDTEAFF.

The chain combines TRBV6-4 with TRBJ1-2; 7 bases fit TRBD1. V dropped 8 bases and J dropped 7; count of bases not matched to a gene: 16. The CDR3 length is 15 residues. CDR1 is MRHNA, CDR2 SNTAGT, per germline. The CDR3 DNA sequence: TGTGCCAGCCGCAGCGCAGGGGGTCCCTTCGGTGGCTACACCTTC. This codes for CASRSAGGPFGGYTF.

This clonotype was counted between two and nine times. V and J are TRBV5-1 and TRBJ2-7; D is unresolved. The CDR3 runs 14 residues. Trimming took off 0 bases at V and 2 bases at J, with 9 bases between the two ends. CDR1 and CDR2 (germline): SGHRS, YFSETQ. The CDR3 DNA reads as TGCGCCAGCAGCTTGGGTGGCAGGCCCTACGAGCAGTACTTC. It specifies CASSLGGRPYEQYF.

This clonotype was seen a handful of times. This chain uses TRBV19 with TRBJ2-5, with D maybe TRBD1 (6 bases). The J call may be wrong; the DNA end is better matched by TRBJ2-7. This CDR3 spans 12 amino acids. Looked up from germline, CDR1 is LNHDA and CDR2 is SQIVND (reference sequence). The CDR3 DNA is TGTGCCAGTAGCAGGGGCGATTACGAGCAGTACTTC. It translates to CASSRGDYEQYF.

The V and J genes are TRBV29-1 and TRBJ1-1; the D gene is possibly TRBD1 (5 bases). This CDR3 spans 14 amino acids. The germline gives CDR1 SQVTM, CDR2 ANQGSEA. Between the trimmed V and J ends, which lost 6 bases and 0 bases, there was a span of 14 bases. The CDR3 spells CSVSRAPLNTEAFF. The CDR3 nucleotides read TGCAGCGTGAGCAGGGCCCCCCTGAACACTGAAGCTTTCTTT.

V and J are TRBV7-3 and TRBJ2-1; TRBD2 aligns across 10 bases. V gave up 2 bases and J gave up 5 bases; unmatched junction bases: 9. CDR3 length equals 17 residues. Germline CDR1 is SGHTA and CDR2 is FQGTGA. The CDR3 bases are TGTGCCAGCAGCTTAGTCCCTAGCGGGGGAACGAACAATGAGCAGTTCTTC. Translated, it gives CASSLVPSGGTNNEQFF.

This clonotype was counted between two and nine times. This chain connects TRBV7-2 to TRBJ2-3; D call uncertain. Germline V gene sequence: CDR1 SGHTA, CDR2 FQGNSA. Trimming cost V 1 base and J 6 bases, with 8 bases left between them. The CDR3 spans 13 residues. The CDR3 spells CASSLGGRDTQYF. For the CDR3, the DNA is TGTGCCAGCAGCTTAGGGGGAAGGGATACGCAGTATTTT.

This clonotype was detected once. The chain employs TRBV7-9 and TRBJ2-5; perhaps TRBD1 as D (6 bases). V lost 6 bases and J lost 1, with 9 bases in between. Looked up from germline, CDR1 is SEHNR and CDR2 is FQNEAQ (reference sequence). CDR3 size: 13 residues. The CDR3 is CASRQGTQETQYF. The CDR3, as DNA: TGTGCCAGCAGACAGGGAACCCAAGAGACCCAGTACTTC.

J is TRBJ1-4 and V is TRBV29-1; a weak D match, TRBD1 (6 bases). V lost 3 bases and J lost 7, with 24 bases in between. CDR3 size: 17 residues. Germline CDR1 and CDR2: SQVTM and ANQGSEA. Here the CDR3 reads CSVEFGLNPGAGEKLFF. CDR3 nucleotides: TGCAGCGTTGAGTTCGGCTTAAACCCGGGGGCGGGTGAAAAACTGTTTTTT.

This clonotype was observed a handful of times. The chain couples TRBV12-3 or TRBV12-4 to TRBJ1-2, with no clear D. CDR3 length: 14 residues. Trimming cost V 2 bases and J 5 bases, with 12 bases left between them. The CDR3 loop reads CASSLSGAGYGYTF. Written as DNA, the CDR3 is TGTGCCAGCAGTTTATCTGGCGCGGGATATGGCTACACCTTC.

CDR3 residues: CASSDTYGYTF. CDR3 in DNA: TGTGCCAGCAGTGACACCTATGGCTACACCTTC. V is TRBV6-5 and J is TRBJ1-2; D is unresolved. CDR1 MNHEY and CDR2 SVGAGI come from the germline V gene. The CDR3 totals 11 residues. The V gene lost 5 bases and the J gene lost 4 bases, with 5 bases spanning the gap.

The rearrangement links TRBV24-1 to TRBJ2-1, with TRBD1 matching over 8 bases. The J call may not be correct, given that the DNA end is closer to TRBJ2-7. This CDR3 contains 14 residues. Germline lookup yields CDR1 KGHDR and CDR2 SFDVKD. The CDR3 here is CATAGQGSNNEQYF. The CDR3 nucleotides read TGTGCCACCGCAGGACAGGGTAGCAACAATGAGCAGTACTTC.

The CDR3 region has the DNA TGTGCCAGCATCCTAACAGGTTCCTCACCCCTCCACTTT. Residues: CASILTGSSPLHF. The rearrangement joins TRBV11-1 to TRBJ1-6, with D possibly matching TRBD1 (5 bases). There are 13 residues in the CDR3. The germline V gene has CDR1 SGHAT and CDR2 FQDESV (reference sequence). V was pared by 7 bases and J by 10 bases, with 14 bases between.

The J gene is TRBJ1-2, the V gene TRBV12-3 or TRBV12-4; D ambiguous. V was pared by 4 bases and J by 4 bases, with 13 bases between. The CDR3 totals 14 residues. This CDR3 is CASSSSTGGYGYTF. CDR3 nucleotides: TGTGCCAGCAGTTCTAGCACGGGCGGCTATGGCTACACCTTC.

There are many counts of this clonotype. This chain connects TRBV10-3 to TRBJ1-2; 9 bases are a match to TRBD1. The CDR3 sequence is 14 residues long. The V segment lost 4 bases and the J segment 7 bases; nucleotides outside the gene matches: 7. Germline values: CDR1 ENHRY, CDR2 SYGVKD. CDR3 sequence reads: CAISVQGARSGYTF. The CDR3 coding sequence is TGTGCCATCAGTGTACAGGGGGCGCGAAGTGGCTACACCTTC.

The CDR3 reads CAISEGGQGGSYEQYF. The CDR3 nucleotides read TGTGCCATCAGTGAAGGCGGGCAAGGGGGTAGCTACGAGCAGTACTTC. V usage is TRBV10-3 and J usage is TRBJ2-7; the D gene is possibly TRBD1 (6 bases). Looked up from germline, CDR1 is ENHRY and CDR2 is SYGVKD. The germline V and J ends were trimmed by 3 bases and 3 bases, with 18 bases remaining between them. This CDR3 is built from 16 residues.